This T cell receptor (beta chain) was recorded in a study of a mutant IDH1 vaccine in newly diagnosed glioma. Clones were read by immunoSEQ multiplex PCR, and TCRdb kept only the in-frame ones, dropping some. This table has under 40,000 clones, 81% appearing once. The study's findings and limits: The study observed vaccine-induced immune responses in approximately 93% of patients. Alterations occurring in top peripheral T cell clonotypes seemed unrelated to pseudoprogression.

Regarding time point: week 35, safety follow-up. Every vaccination contained 300 ug of the mutant IDH1 20-mer peptide and was paired with topical imiquimod. In weeks 1, 3, 5, 7, 11, 15, 19 and 23, patients were immunized, eight times in all. CDR3 size: 17 residues. Germline V gene sequence: CDR1 MGHRA, CDR2 YSYEKL. V gave up 0 bases and J gave up 4 bases, with 17 bases separating them. About this clone: The target antigen is unknown.

Sequenced here: PBMCs, sampled from a glioma patient whose treatment included an IDH1 peptide vaccine. The chain links TRBV4-1 to TRBJ2-3; D is perhaps TRBD2 (6 bases). The sequence was collected from a man in his thirties or forties with glioma. CDR3 sequence reads: CASSQDLGTSGPDTQYF. The CDR3 coding sequence is TGCGCCAGCAGCCAAGATCTTGGGACCAGCGGGCCAGATACGCAGTATTTT.